This TCR beta chain was sequenced in a study of shared clonotypes between healthy human individuals (dated by TCRdb to 2020 to 2021). For the study in its entirety: A couple of women and a few men aged 18 to 49 years were included in the cohort. For each donor, three plates each were used for CD4 naive and CD4 memory, two plates were used for CD8 naive, and one plate was used for CD8 memory. The study deeply sequenced blood TCR repertoires of five healthy adults to estimate repertoire size and the extent of clonotype sharing between individuals. Libraries were prepared and TCR repertoires were sequenced by different laboratories using diverse techniques, in order to increase sequencing depth and limit assay-specific biases. Each donor's leukapheresis produced roughly between roughly 0.94 and 9.5 billion PBMCs.

Including the terminal cysteine and phenylalanine, the CDR3 comprises 13 residues. Only CDR3 DNA is held: 39 bases, read in frame from base 1. As encoded in the germline V gene, CDR1 is SGHRS while CDR2 is YFSETQ. Trimming takes 4 bases from V and 0 bases from J, and the germline ends sit 7 bases apart. Broader findings and caveats from the paper: Because the study included a small number of donors, the genetic and exposure-history diversity represented was limited. Even with the large sequencing depth, rarefaction of the sorted-subset datasets indicated that sequencing was incomplete. About 5% of naive CD4, roughly 3.6% of naive CD8, 2.3% of memory CD4, and 0.4% of memory CD8 clonotypes were shared across a few donors. Pairwise subsampling led to the expectation that sequencing depth would affect the degree of clonotype sharing among donors. Compared with non-shared clonotypes, the clonotypes found in all four sorted-subset donors had higher generation probabilities. Only blood was sampled, and tissue TCR repertoires likely differ from those in blood. Naive subsets generally had larger estimated clonotype richness than memory subsets.

The donors were healthy, HIV-negative adults who had no recently reported acute infections or vaccinations. Every donor was a Caucasian adult residing in Nashville, Tennessee, USA. CD4+ T cells were enriched through magnetic negative selection, after which naive cells were positively selected on CD45RA and the remaining negative fraction served as the memory subset. Blood was collected by leukapheresis, and PBMCs were isolated by Ficoll-Histopaque density gradient centrifugation and then cryopreserved in liquid nitrogen vapor phase. Analytical flow cytometry was used to check the purity and quantity of every magnetically sorted T cell population. From each sorted fraction, genomic DNA was isolated and quantified by UV absorbance on a Nanodrop 2000c. Using the deep immunoSEQ assay, TCR CDR3 regions were amplified from genomic DNA by multiplex PCR. Extracted genomic DNA from each cell subset was distributed evenly across all wells of several immunoSEQ 96-well plates, and each plate was treated as a replicate. For sorted subsets, each replicate PCR was loaded with 150 to 250 ng genomic DNA, equivalent to about 30,000 T cell genomes. Purified libraries were measured with a Qubit 3.0 fluorometer, size-checked on a Bioanalyzer 2100, and measured again with the KAPA Library Quantification kit. Every immunoSEQ 96-well plate was sequenced on a separate single-read 150-cycle Illumina NextSeq 550 flow cell. In the authors' own workflow: Because the immunoSEQ output held only junctional sequences and lacked quality scores, the filtering could not match the filtering applied to full-length reads. Sequences were annotated with PyIR, a Python wrapper for IgBLAST v1.9, using IMGT germline references to assign V/J genes and CDR3. Reads were removed for weak V/J assignments (E-value above 1e-6), missing CDR3, stop codons, out-of-frame junctions, or ambiguous translated residues. V3J clonotypes were defined as sequences sharing an identical inferred V gene, J gene, and CDR3 amino acid sequence. Percentage overlap between repertoires was computed as shared unique clonotypes divided by the size of the smaller repertoire. Repertoire richness was assessed with RTK rarefaction, the Chao1 estimator, and Recon v2.1 estimates of unobserved clonotypes. OLGA was used to compute generation probabilities for all TCRbeta clonotypes that the gDNA method yielded from several donors. TCRdb retrieved this table from immuneACCESS and kept in-frame rearrangements only. Not all clones are present; in checked studies, unresolved V genes account for under half, and no reason is known for the remainder. The V and J calls and clone size come from that table; D and trimming were worked out from the DNA. Present in this sample are just over 2,000,000 clones, over 85% of which were seen just once. The leading ten clones occupy more than 0.1% of the sample.

Concerning this clone: What this receptor recognizes is not known. No per-base quality is available; no much larger clone lies one base away. Additional DNA sequences in this sample encode the identical CDR3.

The origin of this receptor is a young man in good health. The sample was naive CD4+ T cells sorted from blood. In the paper's terms, the cell subset or site label means: CD45RA+ positively selected. This chain is built from TRBV5-1 and TRBJ1-1; the D segment could be TRBD1, given 6 matching bases. The CDR3 amino acid sequence is: CASSGQMNTEAFF. The nucleotides are TGCGCCAGCAGCGGACAGATGAACACTGAAGCTTTCTTT.